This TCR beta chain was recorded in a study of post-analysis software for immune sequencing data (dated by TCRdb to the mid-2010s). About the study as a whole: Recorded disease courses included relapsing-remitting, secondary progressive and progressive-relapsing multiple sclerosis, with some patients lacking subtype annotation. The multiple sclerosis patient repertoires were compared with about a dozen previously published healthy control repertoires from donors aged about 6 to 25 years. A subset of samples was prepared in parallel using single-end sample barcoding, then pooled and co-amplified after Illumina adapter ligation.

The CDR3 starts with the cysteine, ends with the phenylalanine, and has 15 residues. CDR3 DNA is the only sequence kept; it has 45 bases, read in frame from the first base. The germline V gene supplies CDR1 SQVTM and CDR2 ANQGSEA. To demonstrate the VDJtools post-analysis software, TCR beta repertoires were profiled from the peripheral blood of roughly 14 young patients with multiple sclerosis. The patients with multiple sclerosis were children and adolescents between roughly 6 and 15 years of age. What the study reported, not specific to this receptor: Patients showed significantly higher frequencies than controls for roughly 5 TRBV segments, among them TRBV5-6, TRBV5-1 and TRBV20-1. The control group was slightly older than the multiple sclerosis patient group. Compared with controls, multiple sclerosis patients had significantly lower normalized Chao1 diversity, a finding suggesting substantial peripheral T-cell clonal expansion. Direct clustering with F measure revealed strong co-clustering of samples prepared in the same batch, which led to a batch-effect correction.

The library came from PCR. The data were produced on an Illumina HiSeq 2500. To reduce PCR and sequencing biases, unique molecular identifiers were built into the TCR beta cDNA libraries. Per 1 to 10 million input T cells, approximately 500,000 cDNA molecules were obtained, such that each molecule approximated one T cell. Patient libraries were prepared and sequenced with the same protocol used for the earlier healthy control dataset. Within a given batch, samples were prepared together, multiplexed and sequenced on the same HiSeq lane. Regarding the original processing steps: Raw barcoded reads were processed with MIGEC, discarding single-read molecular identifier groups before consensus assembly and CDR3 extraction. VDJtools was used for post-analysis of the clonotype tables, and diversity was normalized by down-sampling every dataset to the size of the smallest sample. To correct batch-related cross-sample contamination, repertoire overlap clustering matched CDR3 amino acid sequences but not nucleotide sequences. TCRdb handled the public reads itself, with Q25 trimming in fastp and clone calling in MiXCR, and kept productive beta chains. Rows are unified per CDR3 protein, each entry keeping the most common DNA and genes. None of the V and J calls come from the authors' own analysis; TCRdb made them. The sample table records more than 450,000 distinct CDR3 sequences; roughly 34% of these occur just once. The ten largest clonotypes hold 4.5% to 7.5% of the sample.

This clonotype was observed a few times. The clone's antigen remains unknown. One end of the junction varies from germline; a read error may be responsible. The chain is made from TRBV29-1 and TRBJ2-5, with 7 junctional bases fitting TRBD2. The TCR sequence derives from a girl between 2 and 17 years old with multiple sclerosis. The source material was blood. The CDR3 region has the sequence CSVEGGLAAQETQYF. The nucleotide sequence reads TGCAGTGTTGAAGGCGGGCTAGCGGCCCAAGAGACCCAGTACTTC.